The TCR beta chain under discussion was sequenced for a study of cytomegalovirus exposure and HLA in healthy donors. Study results and limitations: Solely CMV serostatus was available to characterize immune exposure.

A note on this clone: The antigen is unknown.

13 Jbeta primers and 60 Vbeta primers were used for the PCR. The table came from immunoSEQ multiplex PCR; TCRdb's copy has only in-frame clones and leaves some out. The data show 60,000 to 75,000 clones, 75% to 80% seen once. With 4 bases removed from V and 5 bases from J, the gap between germline ends came to 15 bases. Germline V gives CDR1 SGHRS, CDR2 YFSETQ. This CDR3 comprises 14 residues. The sample was PBMCs. V and J are TRBV5-1 and TRBJ1-2; possibly TRBD1 for D (6 bases). The TCR was taken from a man between 18 and 35 years old in good health and CMV-seropositive. The CDR3: CASSPSGEPYGYTF. DNA of the CDR3: TGCGCCAGCAGCCCCTCAGGGGAGCCTTATGGCTACACCTTC. The variable domain in full, completed from reference TRBV5-1 and TRBJ1-2, reads KAGVTQTPRYLIKTRGQQVTLSCSPISGHRSVSWYQQTPGQGLQFLFEYFSETQRNKGNFPGRFSGRQFSNSRSEMNVSTLELGDSALYLCASSPSGEPYGYTFGSGTRLTVV.